The sequence of this TCR beta chain was determined in a study of beta chain features in type 1 diabetes. Study conclusions and caveats: More deletions and fewer insertions at VDJ junctions were seen in type 1 diabetes patients.

The isolated RNA, all of it, was reverse transcribed, so expressed TCRB transcripts were what got sequenced. TCRdb keeps only in-frame clones here, not all; method: immunoSEQ multiplex PCR. In the table there are 810,000 or so clones, 17% of which are singletons. This clone came up a few times. No antigen is known for it. The sample taken for sequencing was naive CD4+ T cells from blood. The source of this sequence is a woman younger than 30 in good health.

In DNA, the CDR3 is TGTGCCAGCATCCCGGAGCGGACCGGGTCCTACGAGCAGTACTTC. Its protein product is CASIPERTGSYEQYF. This sequence joins TRBV6-1 and TRBJ2-7, with D perhaps matching TRBD2 (5 bases). V lost 7 bases and J lost 1, with 17 bases in between. Germline V CDR1 and CDR2: MNHNS, SASEGT. The length of the CDR3 is 15 residues.